Listed here are 8 T cell receptor beta chains from one sample, sequenced in a study of T cell responses to AZD1222 COVID-19 vaccine. Sequenced by immunoSEQ multiplex PCR; TCRdb stores in-frame clones only, minus some. The repertoire includes about 90,000 clones, roughly 87% of them detected once, and less than 6% sits in the top ten. The source material was peripheral blood, sampled on day 0 of AZD1222 vaccination. The source of these receptors is an adult in good health.

The rearrangement links TRBV9 to TRBJ1-2, with unresolved D. The germline V and J ends were trimmed by 0 bases and 7 bases, with 10 bases remaining between them. The V gene's germline CDR1 is SGDLS and CDR2 YYNGEE. This CDR3 is 13 amino acids long. CDR3 loop: CASSVVGSAGYTF. The CDR3 bases are TGTGCCAGCAGCGTAGTGGGGTCGGCTGGCTACACCTTC.

The chain uses TRBV29-1 and TRBJ2-1; unclear D gene. V lost 3 bases and J lost 4, with 10 bases in between. Germline V gene data show CDR1 as SQVTM and CDR2 as ANQGSEA. CDR3 length: 13 amino acids. This chain's CDR3 is CSVDGQRYNEQFF. As DNA, the CDR3 is TGCAGCGTTGACGGTCAGCGTTACAATGAGCAGTTCTTC.

The chain recombines TRBV7-2 with TRBJ2-7, with TRBD2 as a possible D gene (5 bases). The germline V and J ends were trimmed by 0 bases and 0 bases, with 9 bases remaining between them. Germline loops: CDR1 SGHTA, CDR2 FQGNSA. This CDR3 has 15 amino acids. CDR3 nucleotide sequence: TGTGCCAGCAGCTTAGCCCCTAGCACCTCCTACGAGCAGTACTTC. Translating gives CASSLAPSTSYEQYF. The full variable domain, with the rest looked up from reference TRBV7-2 and TRBJ2-7, is GAGVSQSPSNKVTEKGKDVELRCDPISGHTALYWYRQSLGQGLEFLIYFQGNSAPDKSGLPSDRFSAERTGGSVSTLTIQRTQQEDSAVYLCASSLAPSTSYEQYFGPGTRLTVT.

This clone was seen a handful of times. The chain carries TRBV29-1 and TRBJ2-1, with 10 nucleotides matching TRBD1. The germline CDR1 and CDR2 sequences are SQVTM and ANQGSEA. This CDR3 has 15 amino acids. V shed 3 bases, J shed 4 bases, and the junction held 6 bases outside the gene matches. The chain's CDR3 is CSVEGDRGQYNEQFF. Written as DNA, the CDR3 is TGCAGCGTTGAGGGGGACAGGGGACAATACAATGAGCAGTTCTTC.

The rearrangement links TRBV3-1 (or the pseudogene TRBV3-2) to TRBJ2-5; 9 nucleotides line up with TRBD1. The J segment lost 1 base and the V segment lost 5 bases, leaving 8 bases of the junction unmatched. This CDR3 is 16 amino acids long. Germline V gene sequence: CDR1 LGHDT, CDR2 YNNKEL (reference sequence). The CDR3 sequence is CASSTTGGPFQETQYF. The CDR3 DNA sequence: TGTGCCAGCAGCACGACAGGGGGACCTTTCCAAGAGACCCAGTACTTC.

V gene TRBV7-9 combines with J gene TRBJ1-1, with D uncertain. Germline CDR1 and CDR2: SEHNR and FQNEAQ (reference sequence). The CDR3 extends over 13 amino acids. Trimming pared 3 bases from V and 4 bases from J, leaving 9 bases between. The CDR3 DNA is TGTGCCAGCAGCTTTAATTTGGGCACTGAAGCTTTCTTT. This sequence encodes CASSFNLGTEAFF.

The V call is TRBV28, the J call TRBJ2-5, with 8 positions matching TRBD2. Trimming removed 5 bases from V and 4 bases from J; junction bases left unmatched: 6. Germline-derived CDR1 and CDR2 are MDHEN and SYDVKM. The length of the CDR3 is 14 residues. The CDR3 sequence: CASSTSGSGETQYF. The CDR3 nucleotides are TGTGCCAGCAGTACGAGCGGGAGTGGAGAGACCCAGTACTTC.

The rearrangement uses TRBV11-3 and TRBJ2-5; perhaps TRBD2 as D (5 bases). Trimming shortened V by 5 bases and J by 4 bases, and 14 bases separated the two germline ends. Germline loops: CDR1 SGHNT, CDR2 YENEEA. This CDR3 region has 14 residues. As DNA, the CDR3 is TGTGCCAGCAGCCGGAGCGGAGCTTCAGAGACCCAGTACTTC. The encoded protein is CASSRSGASETQYF. Supplemented by reference TRBV11-3 and TRBJ2-5, the full variable domain reads EAGVVQSPRYKIIEKKQPVAFWCNPISGHNTLYWYLQNLGQGPELLIRYENEEAVDDSQLPKDRFSAERLKGVDSTLKIQPAELGDSAVYLCASSRSGASETQYFGPGTRLLVL.